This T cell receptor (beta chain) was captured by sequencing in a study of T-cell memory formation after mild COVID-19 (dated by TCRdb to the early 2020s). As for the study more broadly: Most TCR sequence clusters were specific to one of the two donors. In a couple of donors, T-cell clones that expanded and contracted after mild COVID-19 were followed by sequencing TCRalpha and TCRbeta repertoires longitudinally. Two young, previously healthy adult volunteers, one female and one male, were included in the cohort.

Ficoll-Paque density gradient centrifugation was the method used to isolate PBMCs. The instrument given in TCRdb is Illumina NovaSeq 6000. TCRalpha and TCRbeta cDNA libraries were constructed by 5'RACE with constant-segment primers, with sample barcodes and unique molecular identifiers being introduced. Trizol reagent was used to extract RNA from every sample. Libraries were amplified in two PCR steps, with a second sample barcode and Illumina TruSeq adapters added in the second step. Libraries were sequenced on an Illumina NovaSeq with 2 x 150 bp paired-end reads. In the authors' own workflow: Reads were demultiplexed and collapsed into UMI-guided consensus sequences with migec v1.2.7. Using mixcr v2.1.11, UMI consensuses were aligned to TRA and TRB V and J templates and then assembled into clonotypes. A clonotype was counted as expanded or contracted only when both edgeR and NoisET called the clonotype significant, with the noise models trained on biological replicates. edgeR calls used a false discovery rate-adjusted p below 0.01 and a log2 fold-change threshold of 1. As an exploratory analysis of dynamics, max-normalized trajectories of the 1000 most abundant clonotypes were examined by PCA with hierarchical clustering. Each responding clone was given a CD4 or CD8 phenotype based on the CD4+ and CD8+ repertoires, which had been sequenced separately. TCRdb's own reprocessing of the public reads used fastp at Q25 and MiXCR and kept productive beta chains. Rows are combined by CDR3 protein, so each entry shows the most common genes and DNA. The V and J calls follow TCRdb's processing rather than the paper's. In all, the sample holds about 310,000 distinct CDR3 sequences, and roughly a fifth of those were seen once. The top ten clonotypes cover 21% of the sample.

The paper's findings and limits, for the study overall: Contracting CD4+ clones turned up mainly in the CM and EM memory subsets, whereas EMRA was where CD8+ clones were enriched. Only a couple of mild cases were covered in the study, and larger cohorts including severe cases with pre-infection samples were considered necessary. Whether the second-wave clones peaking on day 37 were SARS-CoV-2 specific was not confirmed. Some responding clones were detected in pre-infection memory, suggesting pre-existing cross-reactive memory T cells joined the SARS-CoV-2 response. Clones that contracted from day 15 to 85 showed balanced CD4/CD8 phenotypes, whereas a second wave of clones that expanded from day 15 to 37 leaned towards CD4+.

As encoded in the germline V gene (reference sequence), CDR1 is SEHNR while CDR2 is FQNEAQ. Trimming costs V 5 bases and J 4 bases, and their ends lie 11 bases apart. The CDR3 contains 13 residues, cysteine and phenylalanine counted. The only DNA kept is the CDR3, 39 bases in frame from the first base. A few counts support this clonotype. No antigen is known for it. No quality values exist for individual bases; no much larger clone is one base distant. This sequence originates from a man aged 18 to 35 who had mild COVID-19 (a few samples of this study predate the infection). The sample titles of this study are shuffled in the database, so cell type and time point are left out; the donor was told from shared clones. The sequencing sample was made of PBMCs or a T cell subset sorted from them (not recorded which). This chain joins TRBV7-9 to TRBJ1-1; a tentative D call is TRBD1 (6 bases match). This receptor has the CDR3 CASSRGGPTEAFF. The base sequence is TGTGCCAGCAGCCGAGGGGGTCCCACTGAAGCTTTCTTT.